Following are 22 T cell receptor beta chains from one sample sequenced in a study of blood T cell repertoires in COVID-19. Libraries were prepared by immunoSEQ multiplex PCR; TCRdb keeps only in-frame clonotypes and omits some of them. The sample consists of 160,000 or so clones, approximately 87% of them appearing once. Sequencing was performed on peripheral blood. These receptors came from a woman in her 70s with COVID-19, enrolled during active disease.

V and J are TRBV3-1 (or the pseudogene TRBV3-2) and TRBJ2-5; 7 bases map to TRBD1. Unmatched junction bases numbered 8, after V lost 3 bases and J lost 4 bases. The V gene's germline CDR1 is LGHDT and CDR2 YNNKEL (reference sequence). CDR3 length: 15 residues. CDR3 sequence: CASSHRQGFGETQYF. CDR3 in DNA: TGTGCCAGCAGCCATAGACAGGGTTTCGGAGAGACCCAGTACTTC.

This clone was seen a handful of times. The chain combines TRBV7-8 with TRBJ1-3; D is undetermined. The germline CDR1 and CDR2 sequences are SGHVS and FQNEAQ. V dropped 2 bases and J dropped 0 bases, with 11 bases sitting between them. This CDR3 has 16 residues. The CDR3 here is CASSLTQAHSGNTIYF. CDR3 bases: TGTGCCAGCAGCTTAACCCAGGCCCACTCTGGAAACACCATATATTTT.

The genes are TRBV30 and TRBJ2-3, with 10 bases identical to TRBD2. The CDR3 has 15 amino acids. Germline V gives CDR1 GTSNPN, CDR2 SVGIG (reference sequence). J lost 4 bases, V lost 2 bases, and 6 bases had no gene match. The CDR3 protein is CAWSSGGGPADTQYF. CDR3 DNA sequence: TGTGCCTGGAGTAGCGGGGGGGGCCCCGCAGATACGCAGTATTTT.

The J gene is TRBJ2-5, the V gene TRBV2; weak D call: TRBD2 (6 bases). CDR3 length: 13 residues. Germline CDR1 reads SNHLY; CDR2 reads FYNNEI. Trimming left V 7 bases short and J 5 bases short, with 14 bases between. The CDR3 here is CASTRRGRETQYF. In DNA, the CDR3 is TGTGCCAGCACACGCCGGGGGAGGGAGACCCAGTACTTC.

This clone was recorded only once. J is TRBJ1-1 and V is TRBV7-9; unclear D gene. There are 16 residues in the CDR3. The germline V gene has CDR1 SEHNR and CDR2 FQNEAQ (reference sequence). V dropped 4 bases and J dropped 1 base, with 16 bases sitting between them. CDR3 in DNA: TGTGCCAGCAGCTCAGACCGGAACAGACAGAACACTGAAGCTTTCTTT. Its translation: CASSSDRNRQNTEAFF. Supplemented by reference TRBV7-9 and TRBJ1-1, the full variable domain reads DTGVSQNPRHKITKRGQNVTFRCDPISEHNRLYWYRQTLGQGPEFLTYFQNEAQLEKSRLLSDRFSAERPKGSFSTLEIQRTEQGDSAMYLCASSSDRNRQNTEAFFGQGTRLTVV.

V is TRBV12-3 or TRBV12-4 and J is TRBJ1-4; D might be TRBD1 (5 bases). Trimming left V 5 bases short and J 7 bases short, with 8 bases between. The CDR3 is 12 amino acids. The CDR3: CASSQGGEKLFF. The CDR3 DNA sequence: TGTGCCAGCAGTCAGGGCGGTGAAAAACTGTTTTTT.

CDR3 DNA: TGTGCCAGCAGTTTGACTCGCTACGAGCAGTACTTC. It specifies CASSLTRYEQYF. The V call is TRBV12-3 or TRBV12-4, the J call TRBJ2-7, with D hard to call. With 3 bases removed from V and 3 bases from J, the gap between germline ends came to 6 bases. This CDR3 has 12 residues.

This clone was detected only once. The J gene is TRBJ1-3, the V gene TRBV10-2, with D unclear. The CDR3 is 14 residues long. V lost 6 bases and J 0 bases, leaving 9 bases between the germline ends. Germline CDR1 reads WSHSY; CDR2 reads SAAADI. CDR3 DNA: TGCGCCAGCAGCAAGTACAGCTCTGGAAACACCATATATTTT. It encodes CASSKYSSGNTIYF.

The V gene is TRBV11-2, the J gene TRBJ1-6; 7 nucleotides line up with TRBD1. The CDR3 totals 14 residues. Trimming removed 4 bases from V and 9 bases from J; junction bases left unmatched: 6. From germline, CDR1 is SGHAT and CDR2 FQNNGV. The CDR3 region has the DNA TGTGCCAGCAGCTCCCGGACAGGCGGTTCACCCCTCCACTTT. Its translation is CASSSRTGGSPLHF.

The rearrangement joins TRBV12-3 or TRBV12-4 to TRBJ1-1; D not resolved. This CDR3 has 13 residues. V dropped 3 bases and J dropped 5 bases, with 10 bases sitting between them. The chain's CDR3 is CASSLRVETEAFF. The CDR3, as DNA: TGTGCCAGCAGTTTGCGGGTAGAGACTGAAGCTTTCTTT.

The chain carries TRBV5-1 and TRBJ2-3; a weak D match, TRBD1 (5 bases). Deletions cut 4 bases from V and 8 bases from J, with 11 bases between. The CDR3 loop spans 12 amino acids. Germline values: CDR1 SGHRS, CDR2 YFSETQ. The CDR3 bases are TGCGCCAGCAGCAGCACCCAGGGTACGCAGTATTTT. Its translation is CASSSTQGTQYF.

Turning to this clone: Relative to the germline gene, one junction end is altered; a read error may explain this. J is TRBJ1-3 and V is TRBV7-9; 8 nucleotides align to TRBD1. Germline V gene sequence: CDR1 SEHNR, CDR2 FQNEAQ (reference sequence). The CDR3 totals 12 residues. For the CDR3, the DNA is TGTGCCAGCAGCGCTGGACAGGGTGTAATACGGTTC. It encodes CASSAGQGVIRF.

The chain joins TRBV19 to TRBJ1-6, with TRBD1 matching 7 bases. The CDR3 is made up of 16 amino acids. Germline values: CDR1 LNHDA, CDR2 SQIVND (reference sequence). V trimming: 6 bases; J trimming: 9 bases; junction bases outside the gene matches: 14. The CDR3 DNA sequence: TGTGCCAGTAGGCCTTCGACAGGGAATGTTGCTTCACCCCTCCACTTT. The encoded protein is CASRPSTGNVASPLHF.

The V gene is TRBV6-1, the J gene TRBJ1-6; tentative D call: TRBD1 (6 bases). V lost 3 bases, J lost 11 bases, and 14 bases lay in between. Germline assignment: CDR1 MNHNS and CDR2 SASEGT. This CDR3 contains 14 residues. The CDR3 here is CASSDRDNGTPLHF. CDR3 DNA sequence: TGTGCCAGCAGTGATCGGGACAATGGGACACCCCTCCACTTT.

The J gene is TRBJ1-2, the V gene TRBV5-4; D not resolved. Looked up from germline, CDR1 is SGHNT and CDR2 is YYREEE (reference sequence). With 3 bases removed from V and 8 bases from J, the gap between germline ends came to 11 bases. The CDR3 is 12 amino acids. CDR3 sequence (DNA): TGTGCCAGCAGCTGGCCGGAGGGCGGCTACACCTTC. Translation gives CASSWPEGGYTF.

The CDR3 nucleotides read TGTGCCAGCCAGACAGGGACAGGGGGAAGAGAGACCCAGTACTTC. Its protein product is CASQTGTGGRETQYF. This rearrangement joins TRBV7-9 to TRBJ2-5, with 11 nucleotides matching TRBD1. The trim removed 8 bases at V and 4 bases at J, leaving 9 bases unmatched. Germline assignment: CDR1 SEHNR and CDR2 FQNEAQ (reference sequence). This CDR3 spans 15 amino acids.

Only one count was recorded for this clone. This sequence joins TRBV5-6 and TRBJ2-1; 10 bases fit TRBD1. Per the germline V gene, CDR1 is SGHDT and CDR2 is YYEEEE. This CDR3 spans 17 amino acids. The ends lost 4 bases at V and 7 bases at J; junction bases unmatched: 14. The CDR3 region has the DNA TGTGCCAGCAGCAAGGGGACAGGGGATGTAATATTGAATGAGCAGTTCTTC. Protein sequence: CASSKGTGDVILNEQFF.

This rearrangement joins TRBV6-5 to TRBJ2-1; weak D call: TRBD1 (6 bases). Germline assignment: CDR1 MNHEY and CDR2 SVGAGI. V was shortened by 3 bases and J by 7 bases, with 16 bases between the two germline ends. The CDR3 runs to 15 residues. The CDR3 region is CASSYRQASENEQFF. CDR3 bases: TGTGCCAGCAGTTATAGACAGGCCTCTGAGAATGAGCAGTTCTTC.

This CDR3 reads CASSSDERNSPLHF. The CDR3 nucleotides are TGTGCCAGCAGTTCGGACGAGCGGAATTCACCCCTCCACTTT. This rearrangement joins TRBV27 to TRBJ1-6; D is undetermined. Looked up from germline, CDR1 is MNHEY and CDR2 is SMNVEV (reference sequence). The V and J ends lost 4 bases and 7 bases respectively, with 11 bases between them. The CDR3 consists of 14 residues.

The genes are TRBV7-9 and TRBJ1-4; 8 bases fit TRBD1. After removal of 7 bases from V and 5 bases from J, the junction contained 3 bases not matched to a gene. Germline V CDR1 and CDR2: SEHNR, FQNEAQ (reference sequence). There are 13 residues in the CDR3. CDR3 residues: CASTQGGNEKLFF. CDR3 DNA: TGTGCCAGCACACAGGGGGGGAATGAAAAACTGTTTTTT.

The chain uses TRBV15 and TRBJ2-1; D is ambiguous. The germline gives CDR1 LNHNV, CDR2 YYDKDF (reference sequence). Trimming removed 1 base at V and 1 base at J, with 11 bases between. The CDR3 has 16 residues. The CDR3 region has the DNA TGTGCCACCAGCAGAGGAGGAACGAAGTCCTACAATGAGCAGTTCTTC. This gives the protein CATSRGGTKSYNEQFF.

J is TRBJ2-5 and V is TRBV4-1; 11 bases map to TRBD2. V gave up 8 bases and J gave up 4 bases; unmatched junction bases: 9. CDR3 length: 15 amino acids. The germline V gene encodes CDR1 MGHRA and CDR2 YSYEKL. The CDR3 nucleotides are TGCGCCAGCGGATCACCCGGGACTAGCGGAGAGACCCAGTACTTC. It codes for CASGSPGTSGETQYF.